One and the same sample provided the 2 T cell receptor beta chains below, sequenced in a study of shared clonotypes between healthy human individuals. Assay used: immunoSEQ multiplex PCR; TCRdb lists only in-frame clones, some missing. This sample carries some 2.1 million clones, 95% of them seen once, and the ten largest clones take roughly 0.13%. The sample was naive CD4+ T cells sorted from blood. Specified subset: CD45RA+ positively selected. Source of these receptors: a man between 18 and 35 years old in good health.

The chain couples TRBV5-1 to TRBJ2-7; the D gene is possibly TRBD2 (6 bases). The CDR3 covers 15 residues. CDR1 and CDR2 (germline): SGHRS, YFSETQ. V gave up 5 bases and J gave up 4 bases, with 19 bases separating them. DNA for the CDR3: TGCGCCAGCAGGCCCGGGAGTTGGGTGGAATACGAGCAGTACTTC. Its translation: CASRPGSWVEYEQYF.

The chain employs TRBV7-6 and TRBJ2-5; 7 bases fit TRBD1. This CDR3 is 14 amino acids long. Germline assignment: CDR1 SGHVS and CDR2 FNYEAQ. V was pared by 5 bases and J by 4 bases, with 7 bases of the junction left unmatched. Here the CDR3 reads CASSRMTGLETQYF. For the CDR3, the DNA is TGTGCCAGCAGCCGAATGACAGGGCTAGAGACCCAGTACTTC.